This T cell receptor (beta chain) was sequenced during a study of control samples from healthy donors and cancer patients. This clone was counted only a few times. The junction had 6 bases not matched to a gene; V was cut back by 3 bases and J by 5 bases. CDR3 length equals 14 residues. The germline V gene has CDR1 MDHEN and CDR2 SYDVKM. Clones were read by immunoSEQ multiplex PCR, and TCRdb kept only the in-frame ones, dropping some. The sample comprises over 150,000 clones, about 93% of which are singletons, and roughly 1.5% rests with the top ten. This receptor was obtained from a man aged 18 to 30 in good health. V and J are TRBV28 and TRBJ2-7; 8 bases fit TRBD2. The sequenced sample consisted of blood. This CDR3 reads CASSFGGGRDEQYF. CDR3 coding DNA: TGTGCCAGCAGTTTCGGGGGGGGCCGGGACGAGCAGTACTTC.